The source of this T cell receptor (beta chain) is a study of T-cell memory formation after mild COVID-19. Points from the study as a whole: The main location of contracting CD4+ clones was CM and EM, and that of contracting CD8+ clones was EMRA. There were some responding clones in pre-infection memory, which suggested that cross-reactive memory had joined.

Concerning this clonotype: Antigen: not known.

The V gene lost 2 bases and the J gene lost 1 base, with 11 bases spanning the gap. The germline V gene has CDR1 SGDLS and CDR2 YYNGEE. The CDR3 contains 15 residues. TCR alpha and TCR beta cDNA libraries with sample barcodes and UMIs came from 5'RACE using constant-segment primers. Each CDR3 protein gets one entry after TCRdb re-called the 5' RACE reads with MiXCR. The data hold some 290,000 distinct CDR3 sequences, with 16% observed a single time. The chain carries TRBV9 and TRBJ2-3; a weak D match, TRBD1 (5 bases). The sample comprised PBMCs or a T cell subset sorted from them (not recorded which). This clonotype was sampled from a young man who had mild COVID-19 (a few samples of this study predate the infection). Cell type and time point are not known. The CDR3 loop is CASSVGPLRTDTQYF. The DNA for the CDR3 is TGTGCCAGCAGCGTGGGGCCGCTCCGCACAGATACGCAGTATTTT.